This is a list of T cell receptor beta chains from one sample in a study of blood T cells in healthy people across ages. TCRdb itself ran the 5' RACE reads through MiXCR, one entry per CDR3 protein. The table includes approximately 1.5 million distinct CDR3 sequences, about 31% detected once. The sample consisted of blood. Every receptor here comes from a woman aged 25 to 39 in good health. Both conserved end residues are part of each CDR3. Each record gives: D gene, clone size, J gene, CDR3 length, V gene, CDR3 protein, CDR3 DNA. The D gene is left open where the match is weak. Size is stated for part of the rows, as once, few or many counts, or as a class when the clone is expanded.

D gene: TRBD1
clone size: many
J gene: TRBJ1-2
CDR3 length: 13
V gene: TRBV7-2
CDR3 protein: CASRPGTGYGYTF
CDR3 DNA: TGTGCCAGCAGGCCCGGGACAGGCTATGGCTACACCTTC

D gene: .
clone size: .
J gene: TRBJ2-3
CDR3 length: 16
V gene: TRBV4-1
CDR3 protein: CASSLSGTDFTDTQYF
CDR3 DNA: TGCGCCAGCAGCCTATCCGGGACTGACTTCACAGATACGCAGTATTTT

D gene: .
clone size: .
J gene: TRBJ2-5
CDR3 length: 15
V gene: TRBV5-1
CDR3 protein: CASRKDGAGWETQYF
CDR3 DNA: TGCGCCAGCAGAAAGGACGGCGCGGGATGGGAGACCCAGTACTTC

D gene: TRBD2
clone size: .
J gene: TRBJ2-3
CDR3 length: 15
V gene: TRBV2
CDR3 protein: CASMRREVSTDTQYF
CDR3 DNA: TGTGCCAGCATGAGGCGGGAGGTCTCCACAGATACGCAGTATTTT

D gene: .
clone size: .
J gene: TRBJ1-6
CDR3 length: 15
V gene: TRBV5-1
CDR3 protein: CASSLGSFDNSPLHF
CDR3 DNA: TGCGCCAGCAGCTTGGGCAGCTTCGATAATTCACCCCTCCACTTT

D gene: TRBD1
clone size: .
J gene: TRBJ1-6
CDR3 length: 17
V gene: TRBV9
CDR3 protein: CASSVGTGSSYNSPLHF
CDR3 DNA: TGTGCCAGCAGCGTAGGGACAGGGAGCTCCTATAATTCACCCCTCCACTTT

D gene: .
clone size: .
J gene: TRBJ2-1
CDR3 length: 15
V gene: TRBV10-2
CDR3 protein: CASYPWDSSYNEQFF
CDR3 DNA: TGCGCCAGCTACCCCTGGGACTCCTCCTACAATGAGCAGTTCTTC

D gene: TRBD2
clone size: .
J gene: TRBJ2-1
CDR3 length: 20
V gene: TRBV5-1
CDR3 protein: CASSLARTSGSRTSYNEQFF
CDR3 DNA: TGCGCCAGCAGCTTGGCCCGGACTAGCGGGAGCCGGACGTCCTACAATGAGCAGTTCTTC

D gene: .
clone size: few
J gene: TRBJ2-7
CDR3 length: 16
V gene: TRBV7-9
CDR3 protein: CASSNRYRELSYEQYF
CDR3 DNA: TGTGCCAGCAGCAATCGATACAGGGAGCTCTCCTACGAGCAGTACTTC

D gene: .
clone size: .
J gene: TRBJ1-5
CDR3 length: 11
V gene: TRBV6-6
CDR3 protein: CATALEGGKHF
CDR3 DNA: TGTGCCACCGCGTTGGAGGGGGGCAAGCATTTT

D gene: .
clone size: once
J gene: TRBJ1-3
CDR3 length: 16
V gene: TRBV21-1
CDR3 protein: CASSTHGKVAGNTIYF
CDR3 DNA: TGTGCCAGCAGCACCCACGGCAAGGTGGCTGGAAACACCATATATTTT

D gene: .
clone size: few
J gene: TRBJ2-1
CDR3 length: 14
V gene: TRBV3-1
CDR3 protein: CASSQDGQYNEQFF
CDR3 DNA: TGTGCCAGCAGCCAAGATGGCCAGTACAATGAGCAGTTCTTC

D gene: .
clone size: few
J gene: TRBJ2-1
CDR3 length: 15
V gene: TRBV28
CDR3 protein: CASSLFWTEGNEQFF
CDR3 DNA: TGTGCCAGCAGTTTATTTTGGACAGAGGGTAATGAGCAGTTCTTC

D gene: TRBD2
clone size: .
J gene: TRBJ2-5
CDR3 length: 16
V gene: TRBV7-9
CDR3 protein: CASSLAAGGLQETQYF
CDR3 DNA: TGTGCCAGCAGCTTAGCAGCGGGGGGGCTCCAAGAGACCCAGTACTTC

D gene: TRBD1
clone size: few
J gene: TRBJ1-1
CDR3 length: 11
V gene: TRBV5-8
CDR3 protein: CASSFRDRGFF
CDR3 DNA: TGTGCCAGCAGCTTCCGGGACAGGGGTTTCTTT

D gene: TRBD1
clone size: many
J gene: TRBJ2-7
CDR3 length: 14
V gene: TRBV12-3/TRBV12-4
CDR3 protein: CASRGQGASYEQYF
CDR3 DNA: TGTGCCAGCAGAGGACAGGGGGCGAGTTACGAGCAGTACTTC

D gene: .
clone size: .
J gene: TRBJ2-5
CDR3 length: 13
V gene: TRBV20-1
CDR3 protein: CSARDVREETQYF
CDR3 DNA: TGCAGTGCTAGAGATGTGCGGGAAGAGACCCAGTACTTC

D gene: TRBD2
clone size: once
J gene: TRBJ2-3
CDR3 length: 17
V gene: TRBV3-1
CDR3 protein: CASSQVVGGRNTDTQYF
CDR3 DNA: TGTGCCAGCAGCCAAGTAGTAGGCGGGAGGAACACAGATACGCAGTATTTT

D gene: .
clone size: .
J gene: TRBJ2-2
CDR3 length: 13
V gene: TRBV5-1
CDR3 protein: CASHGGGTGELFF
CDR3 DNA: TGCGCCAGCCACGGAGGAGGCACCGGGGAGCTGTTTTTT

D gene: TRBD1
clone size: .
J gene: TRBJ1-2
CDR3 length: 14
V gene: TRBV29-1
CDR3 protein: CSVEDSRQGDGYTF
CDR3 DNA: TGCAGCGTTGAAGATTCACGACAGGGCGATGGCTACACCTTC

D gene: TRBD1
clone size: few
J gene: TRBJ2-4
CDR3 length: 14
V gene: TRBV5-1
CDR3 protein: CASSLGDSKNIQYF
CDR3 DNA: TGCGCCAGCAGCTTGGGGGACAGTAAAAACATTCAGTACTTC

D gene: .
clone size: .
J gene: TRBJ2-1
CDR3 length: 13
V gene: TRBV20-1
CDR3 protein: CSARDPGLDEQFF
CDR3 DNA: TGCAGTGCTAGAGATCCTGGGTTGGATGAGCAGTTCTTC

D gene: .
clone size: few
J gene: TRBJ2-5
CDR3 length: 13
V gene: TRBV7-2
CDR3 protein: CASSAPLPHTAYF
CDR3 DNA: TGTGCCAGCAGCGCTCCCCTCCCACATACCGCGTACTTC

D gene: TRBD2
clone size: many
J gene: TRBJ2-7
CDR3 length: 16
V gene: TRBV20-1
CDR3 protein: CSARDPLAGPFYEQYF
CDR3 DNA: TGCAGTGCTAGAGATCCCCTAGCGGGACCTTTCTACGAGCAGTACTTC

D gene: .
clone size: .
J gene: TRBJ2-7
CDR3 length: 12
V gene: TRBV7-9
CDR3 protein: CASSLEDGRQYF
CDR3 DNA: TGTGCCAGCAGCTTAGAGGACGGGAGGCAGTACTTC

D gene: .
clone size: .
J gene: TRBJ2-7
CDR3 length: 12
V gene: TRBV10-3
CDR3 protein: CAISDSAYEQYF
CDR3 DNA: TGTGCCATCAGTGACAGCGCCTACGAGCAGTACTTC

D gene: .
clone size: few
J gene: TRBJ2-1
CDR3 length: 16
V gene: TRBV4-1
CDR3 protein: CASSQSTAYSYNEQFF
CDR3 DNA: TGCGCCAGCAGCCAAAGTACGGCTTACTCCTACAATGAGCAGTTCTTC

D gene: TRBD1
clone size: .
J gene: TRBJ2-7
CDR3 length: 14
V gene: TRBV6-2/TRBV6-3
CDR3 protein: CASGKTGGSYEQYF
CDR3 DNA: TGTGCCAGCGGCAAAACAGGGGGCTCCTACGAGCAGTACTTC

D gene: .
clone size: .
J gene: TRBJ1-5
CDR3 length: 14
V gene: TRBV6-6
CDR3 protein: CASSYRGGDQPQHF
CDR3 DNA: TGTGCCAGCAGTTATCGTGGGGGGGATCAGCCCCAGCATTTT

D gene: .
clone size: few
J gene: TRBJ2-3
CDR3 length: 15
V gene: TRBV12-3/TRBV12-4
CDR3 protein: CASSLPSTSTDTQYF
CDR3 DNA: TGTGCCAGCAGTTTACCATCTACTAGCACAGATACGCAGTATTTT

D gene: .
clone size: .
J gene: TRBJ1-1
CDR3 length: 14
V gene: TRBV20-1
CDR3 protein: CSARDRMTNTEAFF
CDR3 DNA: TGCAGTGCTAGAGACAGAATGACGAACACTGAAGCTTTCTTT

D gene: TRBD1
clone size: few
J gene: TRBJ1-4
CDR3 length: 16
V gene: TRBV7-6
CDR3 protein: CASSFSGGALNEKLFF
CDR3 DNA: TGTGCCAGCAGCTTCTCAGGGGGCGCTTTAAATGAAAAACTGTTTTTT

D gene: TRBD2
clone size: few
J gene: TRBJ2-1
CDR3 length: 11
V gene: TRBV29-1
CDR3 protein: CSVSGSREQFF
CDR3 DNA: TGCAGCGTCAGCGGGAGCAGGGAGCAGTTCTTC

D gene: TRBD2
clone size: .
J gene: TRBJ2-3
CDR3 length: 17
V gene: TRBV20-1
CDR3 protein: CSARELTSGGALDTQYF
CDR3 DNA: TGCAGTGCTAGAGAACTCACTAGCGGGGGGGCCTTAGATACGCAGTATTTT

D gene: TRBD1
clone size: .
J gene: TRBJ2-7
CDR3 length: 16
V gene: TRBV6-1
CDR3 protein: CASRKSPGQGIYEQYF
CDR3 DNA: TGTGCCAGCAGAAAATCGCCGGGACAGGGGATCTACGAGCAGTACTTC

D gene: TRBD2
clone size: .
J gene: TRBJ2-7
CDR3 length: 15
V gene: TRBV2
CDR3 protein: CASSSSSGGANEQYF
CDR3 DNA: TGTGCCAGCAGTAGTTCGAGCGGGGGGGCCAACGAGCAGTACTTC

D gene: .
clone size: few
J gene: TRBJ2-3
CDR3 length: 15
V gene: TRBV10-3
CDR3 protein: CAISESRVGTDTQYF
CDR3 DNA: TGTGCCATCAGTGAGTCCCGGGTAGGCACAGATACGCAGTATTTT

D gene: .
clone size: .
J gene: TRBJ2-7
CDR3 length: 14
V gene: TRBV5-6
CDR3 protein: CASSLARNSYEQYF
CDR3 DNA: TGTGCCAGCAGCTTGGCTCGAAACTCCTACGAGCAGTACTTC

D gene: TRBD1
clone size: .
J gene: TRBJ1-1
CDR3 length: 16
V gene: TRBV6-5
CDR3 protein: CASRWDRSWANTEAFF
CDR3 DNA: TGTGCCAGCAGGTGGGACAGAAGTTGGGCGAACACTGAAGCTTTCTTT

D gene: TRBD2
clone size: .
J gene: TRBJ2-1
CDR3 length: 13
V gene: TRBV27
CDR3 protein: CASWTSGKWKQFF
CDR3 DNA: TGTGCCAGCTGGACTAGCGGGAAATGGAAGCAGTTCTTC

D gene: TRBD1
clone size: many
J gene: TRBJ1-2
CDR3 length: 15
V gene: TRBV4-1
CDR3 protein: CASSQGPGQGHGYTF
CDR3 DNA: TGCGCCAGCAGCCAAGGGCCGGGACAGGGGCATGGCTACACCTTC

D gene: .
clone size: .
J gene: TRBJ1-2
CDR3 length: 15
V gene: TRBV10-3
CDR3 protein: CAISESGRPTYGYTF
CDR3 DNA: TGTGCCATCAGTGAGTCCGGCAGACCTACATATGGCTACACCTTC

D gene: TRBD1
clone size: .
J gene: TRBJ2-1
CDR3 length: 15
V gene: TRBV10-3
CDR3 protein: CAISEGGRGYNEQFF
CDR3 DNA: TGTGCCATCAGTGAAGGGGGCCGAGGATACAATGAGCAGTTCTTC

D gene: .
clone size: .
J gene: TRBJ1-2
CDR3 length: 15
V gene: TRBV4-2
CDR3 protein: CASSQDAGAGYGYTF
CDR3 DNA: TGTGCCAGCAGCCAAGATGCCGGGGCGGGCTATGGCTACACCTTC

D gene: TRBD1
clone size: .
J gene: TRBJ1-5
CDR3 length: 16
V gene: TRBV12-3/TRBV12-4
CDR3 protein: CASSFADGTGSGPQHF
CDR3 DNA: TGTGCCAGCAGTTTCGCGGATGGGACAGGCAGTGGGCCCCAGCATTTT

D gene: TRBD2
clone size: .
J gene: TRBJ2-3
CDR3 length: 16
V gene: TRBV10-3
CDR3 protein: CAIRTGTSGVTDTQYF
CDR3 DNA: TGTGCCATCCGAACCGGGACTAGCGGGGTTACAGATACGCAGTATTTT

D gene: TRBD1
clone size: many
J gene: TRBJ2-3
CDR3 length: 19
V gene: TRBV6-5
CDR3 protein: CASSYGGGQGTPSTDTQYF
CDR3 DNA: TGTGCCAGCAGTTACGGAGGCGGACAGGGGACTCCCTCCACAGATACGCAGTATTTT

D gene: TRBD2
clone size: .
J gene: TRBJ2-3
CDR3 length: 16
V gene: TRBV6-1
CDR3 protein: CASRLFGGSGIDTQYF
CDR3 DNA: TGTGCCAGCAGGTTGTTTGGCGGGAGTGGGATAGATACGCAGTATTTT

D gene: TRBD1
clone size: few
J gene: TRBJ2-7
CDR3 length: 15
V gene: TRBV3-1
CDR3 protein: CASSQDPWTGAEQYF
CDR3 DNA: TGTGCCAGCAGCCAAGATCCCTGGACAGGTGCCGAGCAGTACTTC

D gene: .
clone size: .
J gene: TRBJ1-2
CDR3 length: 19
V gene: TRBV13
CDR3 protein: CANSLPGRNREGPDYGYTF
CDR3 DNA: TGTGCCAACAGCTTACCCGGCCGAAACAGGGAAGGCCCCGACTATGGCTACACCTTC

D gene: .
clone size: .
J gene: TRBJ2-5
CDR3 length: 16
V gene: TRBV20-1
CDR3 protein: CSAPNRGTEKQETQYF
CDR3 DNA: TGCAGTGCTCCCAACCGCGGGACTGAAAAGCAAGAGACCCAGTACTTC

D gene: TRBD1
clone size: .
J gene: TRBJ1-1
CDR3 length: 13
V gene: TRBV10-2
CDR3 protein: CASKTGGNTEAFF
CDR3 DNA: TGCGCCAGCAAAACAGGGGGGAACACTGAAGCTTTCTTT

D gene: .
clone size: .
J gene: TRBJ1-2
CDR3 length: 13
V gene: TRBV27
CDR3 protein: CASSSGNNYGYTF
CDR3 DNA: TGTGCCAGCAGTTCCGGTAATAACTATGGCTACACCTTC

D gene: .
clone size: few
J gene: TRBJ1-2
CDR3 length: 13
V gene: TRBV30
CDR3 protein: CAWSSLLNYGYTF
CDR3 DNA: TGTGCCTGGAGCTCCCTCCTTAACTATGGCTACACCTTC